This T cell receptor (beta chain) was observed in a study of cytomegalovirus exposure and HLA in healthy donors. Notes on the study in general: Most CMV-associated TCR beta chains appeared HLA-restricted in a later analysis. The authors enumerated 150 to 200 TCR beta chains as linked to cytomegalovirus.

Comment on this clone: Its antigen is undetermined.

PCR amplification relied on 60 Vbeta primers (plus 13 Jbeta primers). TCRdb's table, derived via immunoSEQ multiplex PCR, lists solely in-frame clones and lacks some. The sample gives about 98,000 clones, about two thirds of which show up once; about 2.5% is in the top ten. These donors counted as nominally healthy when sampled, but unrecorded immune exposures were likely. Germline V CDR1 and CDR2: MNHEY, SMNVEV (reference sequence). V was clipped by 5 bases and J by 5 bases; unmatched bases: 14. The length of the CDR3 is 16 residues. This clonotype was obtained from a man aged 50 or older in good health and CMV-seronegative. The sequencing input was PBMCs. This chain connects TRBV27 to TRBJ2-7; 8 bases are shared with TRBD2. CDR3 residues: CASSREPGGYSDEQYF. Here the CDR3 DNA reads TGTGCCAGCAGTCGGGAGCCGGGGGGGTATTCGGACGAGCAGTACTTC.